This T cell receptor (beta chain) was profiled in a study of blood T cell repertoires in COVID-19. Study in general: Nucleic acid was either cDNA or gDNA, and it came from T cells, B-cell-depleted T cells, or PBMCs.

The germline V gene encodes CDR1 LNHNV and CDR2 YYDKDF (reference sequence). The CDR3 is 16 amino acids. With 3 bases clipped from V and 2 bases from J, the junction kept 4 bases outside the gene matches. The study drew participants aged roughly 18 to 95 years from 24 US areas. Cohort 3 donors counted as recovered after two negative PCRs, clearance, or resolved symptoms. Per the original methods: How many nucleated cells were present was estimated from reference gene primer amplification. Assay used: immunoSEQ multiplex PCR; TCRdb lists only in-frame clones, some missing. V and J calls plus clone size are reproduced from that table; the DNA served to infer D and trimming. Here the sample spans approximately 280,000 clones, 85% being singletons.

Sequenced material: PBMCs or T cells enriched from blood (not recorded which). This chain uses TRBV15 with TRBJ2-3; 11 bases map to TRBD2. The receptor was derived from a woman aged 45-60 years who had recovered from COVID-19. The CDR3 region has the DNA TGTGCCACCAGCAGGACTAGCGGGGCCTTCACAGATACGCAGTATTTT. Amino acid sequence: CATSRTSGAFTDTQYF. Complete variable domain (other parts from reference TRBV15 and TRBJ2-3): DAMVIQNPRYQVTQFGKPVTLSCSQTLNHNVMYWYQQKSSQAPKLLFHYYDKDFNNEADTPDNFQSRRPNTSFCFLDIRSPGLGDTAMYLCATSRTSGAFTDTQYFGPGTRLTVL.